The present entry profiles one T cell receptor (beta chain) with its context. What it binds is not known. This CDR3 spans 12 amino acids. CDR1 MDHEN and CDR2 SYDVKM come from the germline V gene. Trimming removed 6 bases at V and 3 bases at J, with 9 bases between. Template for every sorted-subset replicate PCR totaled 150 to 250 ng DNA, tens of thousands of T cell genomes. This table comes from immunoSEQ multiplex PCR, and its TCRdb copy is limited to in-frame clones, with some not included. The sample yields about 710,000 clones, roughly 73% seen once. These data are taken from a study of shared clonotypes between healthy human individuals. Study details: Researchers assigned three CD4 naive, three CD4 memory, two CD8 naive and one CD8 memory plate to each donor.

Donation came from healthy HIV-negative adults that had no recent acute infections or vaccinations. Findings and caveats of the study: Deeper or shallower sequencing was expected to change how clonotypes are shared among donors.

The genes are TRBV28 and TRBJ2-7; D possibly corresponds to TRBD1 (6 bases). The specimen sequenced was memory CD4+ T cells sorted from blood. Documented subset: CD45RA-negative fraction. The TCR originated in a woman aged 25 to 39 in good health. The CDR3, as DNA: TGTGCCAGCAGGGGACACTTCTACGAGCAGTACTTC. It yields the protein CASRGHFYEQYF.